This TCR beta chain was captured by sequencing in a study of CD8+ T cells in alopecia areata. The wider study: Treatment of the treated patients consisted of oral tofacitinib, 5 to 10 mg twice daily.

Extracted RNA was reverse transcribed into cDNA, the sequencing template. The data were produced by immunoSEQ multiplex PCR, yet TCRdb's version contains in-frame clones alone and is incomplete. Altogether approximately 150,000 clones are present, over 45% being singletons, with the ten largest covering less than 8%. This clone occurred once. This CDR3 contains 13 residues. V was clipped by 1 base and J by 7 bases, with 8 bases between them. Germline loops: CDR1 SGHRS, CDR2 YFSETQ. This chain joins TRBV5-1 and TRBJ1-4; D unresolved. This clonotype originated in a human donor with alopecia areata. Sequencing was carried out using CD4+ T cells sorted from blood. The CDR3 nucleotides are TGCGCCAGCAGCTTGATGGCAGCTGAAAAACTGTTTTTT. It yields the protein CASSLMAAEKLFF. Looking up the rest from reference TRBV5-1 and TRBJ1-4 gives the full variable domain: KAGVTQTPRYLIKTRGQQVTLSCSPISGHRSVSWYQQTPGQGLQFLFEYFSETQRNKGNFPGRFSGRQFSNSRSEMNVSTLELGDSALYLCASSLMAAEKLFFGSGTQLSVL.